This paragraph covers one T cell receptor beta chain sequence. Its antigen is undetermined. Samples underwent the assay at deep level. The repertoire was sequenced with immunoSEQ multiplex PCR; TCRdb's copy has only in-frame clones and lacks some. This table holds about 2,500,000 clones, 90% to 95% found once. Germline-derived CDR1 and CDR2 are SGHTA and FQGNSA. This CDR3 has 14 amino acids. V gave up 3 bases and J gave up 5 bases, with 14 bases separating them. The sample is drawn from a study of shared clonotypes between healthy human individuals. Background on the study: Per donor, CD8 memory used one plate, CD8 naive used two, CD4 memory used three and CD4 naive used three. General observations from the study: A handful of donors had around 5% of their naive CD4 clonotypes in common.

A CD45RA+ naive subset and a CD45RA-negative memory subset were split from CD4+ cells. The rearrangement uses TRBV7-2 and TRBJ2-7; a possible D gene is TRBD2 (6 bases). The sequence was collected from a man between 18 and 29 years old in good health. Specimen: naive CD4+ T cells sorted from blood. Subset: CD45RA+ positively selected. The CDR3 region is CASSLTRFGNEQYF. The CDR3 DNA reads as TGTGCCAGCAGCTTGACTAGGTTCGGGAACGAGCAGTACTTC.